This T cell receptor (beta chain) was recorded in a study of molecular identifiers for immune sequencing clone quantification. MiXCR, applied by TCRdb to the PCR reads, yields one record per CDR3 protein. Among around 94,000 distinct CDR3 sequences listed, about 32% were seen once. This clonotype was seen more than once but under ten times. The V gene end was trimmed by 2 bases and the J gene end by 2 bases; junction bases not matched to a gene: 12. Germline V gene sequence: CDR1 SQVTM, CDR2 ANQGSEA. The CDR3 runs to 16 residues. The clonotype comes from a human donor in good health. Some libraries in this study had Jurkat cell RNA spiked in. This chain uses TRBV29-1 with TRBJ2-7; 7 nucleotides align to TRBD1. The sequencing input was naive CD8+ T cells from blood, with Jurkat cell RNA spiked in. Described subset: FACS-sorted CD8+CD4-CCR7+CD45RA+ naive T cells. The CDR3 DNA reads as TGCAGCGTTGAACGGAACCGGGACAGTATAGCCTACGAGCAGTACTTC. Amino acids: CSVERNRDSIAYEQYF.